The T cell receptor (beta chain) described here comes from a study of cytotoxic CD8 clonotypes in ibrutinib-treated CLL. General study findings and limits: Samples from sustained-remission and progressing patients were taken at different times.

This clone turned up a few times. Its target is not known. TCRdb's copy holds only in-frame clones and misses some; the assay was immunoSEQ multiplex PCR. The data contain fewer than 35,000 clones, roughly 85% of them seen just once; the ten biggest clones take up under 9.5%. The CDR3 covers 16 residues. The germline CDR1 and CDR2 sequences are SEHNR and FQNEAQ (reference sequence). The trim removed 4 bases at V and 4 bases at J, leaving 11 bases unmatched. The V and J genes are TRBV7-9 and TRBJ2-3; 7 bases are a match to TRBD1. The source of this sequence is a human donor with chronic lymphocytic leukemia. The material sequenced was PBMCs, taken after 24 months of ibrutinib treatment. The CDR3, as DNA: TGTGCCAGCAGCTCTCCCGACGGCAGGGGGTCAGATACGCAGTATTTT. This gives the protein CASSSPDGRGSDTQYF.